This T cell receptor (beta chain) appears in the sequencing data of a study of beta chain features in type 1 diabetes (dated by TCRdb to between 2018 and 2020). In terms of the full investigation: Patients and healthy donors did not differ in mean age, gender distribution, total cell number or subset yield. A total of 90 million to 140 million sorted cells were examined across all samples, and RNA yield correlated strongly with the number of cells per subset. The study compared the TCRB repertoires of sorted circulating CD4+ T cell subsets in recently diagnosed type 1 diabetes patients with those in matched healthy donors. Regulatory and stem cell-like memory subsets were obtained from only 8 patients and roughly eight healthy donors, while naive and central memory subsets were obtained from all 30 or so donors.

CDR1 and CDR2, per the germline V gene, are SGHTA and FQGNSA. The CDR3, cysteine through phenylalanine, is 15 amino acids long. The kept DNA is CDR3 alone, 45 bases in frame from the first base. V is pruned by 5 bases and J by 8 bases, leaving 9 bases of the junction without a gene match. This clone turned up a few times. Its antigen has not been determined. No per-base quality is available; no much larger clone lies one base away. The entire amount of isolated RNA was reverse transcribed using the High Capacity cDNA Reverse Transcription Kit, so the sequenced TCRB transcripts were expressed ones. Deep immunoSEQ sequencing was applied to naive, central memory and regulatory T cell samples, giving an average of about 3.6 million total reads per sample. Sorted cells were lysed in RLT buffer and RNA was extracted with DNase-treated RNeasy Micro or Mini kits, depending on cell number. To prevent cross-contamination, every cell subset was processed on its own, while patient and healthy donor samples were processed together. The immunoSEQ multiplex PCR was used to amplify TCRB sequences from cDNA, generating 87-bp fragments that spanned the CDR3 region. The amplicons were sequenced using the Illumina HiSeq platform. The original methods were these. Synthetic template baselines were used to correct PCR bias computationally, reads within Hamming distance 2 were collapsed, and singletons that could not be merged were discarded. Reads were aligned to IMGT to assign V, D and J genes, CDR3 length, and insertions or deletions at six rearrangement sites. Clonotype counts were normalized to sorted cell number within each subset before computing true diversity and Gini coefficients with the tcR R package. Repertoire sharing was quantified using the overlap coefficient calculated on TCRB nucleotide sequences. Imported from immuneACCESS, the table was reduced by TCRdb to in-frame sequences with V and J called. These copies leave out some clones; in studies compared against another copy, an unresolved V gene accounts for under half, and the cause of the remainder is not known. V and J calls and clone size are copied from that table; D and trimming were computed from the DNA. The sample table holds under 300,000 clones, of which around 26% were seen once. Approximately 4% of the sample goes to the ten largest clones.

Each donor gave one peripheral blood draw, roughly 110 mL on average, collected into heparinised tubes. Naive, central memory, regulatory and stem cell-like memory CD4+ T cells were sorted on a BD FACSAria II using a panel including CD45RO, CCR7, CD25, CD127, CD95 and CD27. All sorted populations exceeded 95% purity. PBMCs were isolated right away by Lymphoprep density gradient centrifugation and were stained directly, without culture. So that batch effects would be minimized, each experiment stained and sorted samples in pairs, pairing one healthy donor with one patient. Study-level results and caveats: Type 1 diabetes patients showed a moderate but significant shortening of TCRB CDR3 length in all four CD4+ subsets. At VDJ recombination sites, type 1 diabetes patients had fewer insertions and more deleted nucleotides, which implies abnormalities in thymic rearrangement. Because cDNA rather than genomic DNA was sequenced, highly expressing activated cells could have been over-represented, although no difference in activation and CD3 levels was found between groups. Naive, central memory and regulatory TCRB repertoires appeared to be more alike among patients than among healthy donors. PCR might favor shorter templates, but patient and control samples were amplified and corrected together, so any skew would affect both groups equally. Because small numbers of individuals were included in the HLA sub-analyses, any influence of HLA type on TCRB rearrangement was left unresolved.

Sequencing was done on a sample of central memory CD4+ T cells from blood. The receptor comes from a man aged 25-40 years in good health. This chain joins TRBV7-2 to TRBJ1-6; TRBD1 lines up with 7 middle nucleotides. The DNA sequence reads TGTGCCAGCAGCCTCATGACAGGGAAGGATTCACCCCTCCACTTT. Its coded protein is CASSLMTGKDSPLHF.